Below are 8 T cell receptor beta chains sequenced from a single sample in a study of blood T cell repertoires in COVID-19. Measured with immunoSEQ multiplex PCR; TCRdb has only the in-frame clones, and not every one. The sample yields about 210,000 clones, 88% seen once. Sample: peripheral blood. These TCRs come from a man aged 35-49 years with acute or convalescent COVID-19.

This clone came up once. V and J are TRBV3-1 (or the pseudogene TRBV3-2) and TRBJ1-3, with D unresolved. The CDR3 sequence is 18 residues long. Germline assignment: CDR1 LGHDT and CDR2 YNNKEL (reference sequence). The ends were cut back, 0 bases at V and 7 bases at J, with 22 bases in the middle. The CDR3 DNA is TGTGCCAGCAGCCAAGACTTTCCGCAGAGCGGCGGATGGAACACCATATATTTT. Protein sequence: CASSQDFPQSGGWNTIYF.

This clone was counted between two and nine times. This chain connects TRBV5-1 to TRBJ2-3, with 8 bases that match TRBD2. The CDR3 is 13 amino acids. CDR1 SGHRS and CDR2 YFSETQ come from the germline V gene. The trim removed 8 bases at V and 5 bases at J, leaving 7 bases unmatched. The CDR3 sequence: CASHGGAIDTQYF. The DNA of the CDR3 is TGCGCCAGTCACGGGGGGGCGATAGATACGCAGTATTTT.

This chain connects TRBV18 to TRBJ2-3; D unresolved. The V end lost 6 bases, the J end lost 0 bases, and 19 bases lay between the germline ends. The CDR3 extends over 17 amino acids. From germline, CDR1 is KGHSH and CDR2 LQKENI. The CDR3 spells CASSLGGGSSSTDTQYF. In DNA form, the CDR3 reads TGTGCCAGCTCCCTTGGCGGCGGCTCTTCTAGCACAGATACGCAGTATTTT.

This chain links TRBV23-1 with TRBJ2-7; 10 bases are a match to TRBD1. TRBV23-1 belongs to the ORF category, with a function that is uncertain. The CDR3 is 17 residues long. Trimming at V came to 4 bases and at J to 2 bases, leaving 11 bases not matched to a gene. In DNA form, the CDR3 reads TGCGCCAGCAGTCCTGGGAAGGGCGGGACAGGGGCCTACGAGCAGTACTTC. Translation: CASSPGKGGTGAYEQYF.

This clone was picked up one time. The chain combines TRBV12-3 or TRBV12-4 with TRBJ1-1, with D possibly being TRBD1 (5 bases). Trimming left V 6 bases short and J 4 bases short, with 12 bases between. The CDR3 runs to 13 residues. The CDR3 DNA sequence: TGTGCCAGCAGCCCTAGTAGGGGCACTGAAGCTTTCTTT. As protein: CASSPSRGTEAFF.

This clone showed up just a few times. The chain couples TRBV7-9 to TRBJ2-1, with D possibly TRBD2 on 5 matching bases. V lost 4 bases and J lost 8, with 21 bases in between. Looked up from germline, CDR1 is SEHNR and CDR2 is FQNEAQ (reference sequence). The CDR3 length is 16 residues. DNA for the CDR3: TGTGCCAGCAGCTCTTACACAGCGCGGAGGATGGATGAGCAGTTCTTC. Its protein is CASSSYTARRMDEQFF.

V gene TRBV19 combines with J gene TRBJ1-3; 9 bases line up with TRBD1. Trimming removed 6 bases from V and 1 base from J; junction bases left unmatched: 7. This CDR3 contains 16 residues. CDR1 is LNHDA and CDR2 is SQIVND in the germline V gene (reference sequence). CDR3 coding DNA: TGTGCCAGTAGGGCTACCGGGACAGGGTCTGGAAACACCATATATTTT. This translates into CASRATGTGSGNTIYF.

V usage is TRBV3-1 (or the pseudogene TRBV3-2) and J usage is TRBJ2-1; 12 bases map to TRBD2. J gave up 7 bases and V 4 bases, and 14 bases lay outside the gene matches. Germline assignment: CDR1 LGHDT and CDR2 YNNKEL (reference sequence). The CDR3 loop spans 18 amino acids. CDR3 protein: CASSPLHWTSGARNEQFF. For the CDR3, the DNA is TGTGCCAGCAGCCCCCTGCACTGGACTAGCGGGGCGAGGAATGAGCAGTTCTTC.